This section outlines one T cell receptor (beta chain) sequence together with its context. Each CDR3 protein gets one entry in TCRdb, which reprocessed the 5' RACE reads and gives no DNA. The sample's table shows 200,000 to 250,000 distinct CDR3 sequences. These data come from a study of monozygotic twins with inflammatory bowel disease. The origin of this receptor is a human donor with ulcerative colitis or Crohn's disease, or a healthy co-twin of an affected twin (not recorded which). The sample taken for sequencing was blood.

The CDR3 here is CASSLVKETQYF. This sequence joins TRBV7-2 and TRBJ2-5. Germline-derived CDR1 and CDR2 are SGHTA and FQGNSA. CDR3 length equals 12 residues.